This T cell receptor (beta chain) was recorded in a study of blood T cell repertoires in COVID-19. Study as a whole: T cells, B-cell-depleted T cells, or PBMCs provided the cDNA or gDNA that served as material.

The count of this clone is one. With 6 bases clipped from V and 1 base from J, the junction kept 6 bases outside the gene matches. CDR3 length equals 15 residues. Germline CDR1 is MNHEY and CDR2 is SVGAGI. Authors' analysis steps: Using reference gene primer amplification, nucleated cell counts were estimated. Assay used: immunoSEQ multiplex PCR; TCRdb lists only in-frame clones, some missing. V and J calls and clone size follow that table, whereas D and trimming were derived from the DNA. The data show some 280,000 clones, 75% to 90% seen once. The material sequenced was peripheral blood. The sequence derives from a woman under 40 with active or convalescent COVID-19. V is TRBV6-5 and J is TRBJ1-5; 7 nucleotides match TRBD1. The CDR3 sequence is CASSLQGLSNQPQHF. The CDR3 coding sequence is TGTGCCAGCAGCCTACAGGGGTTGAGCAATCAGCCCCAGCATTTT.